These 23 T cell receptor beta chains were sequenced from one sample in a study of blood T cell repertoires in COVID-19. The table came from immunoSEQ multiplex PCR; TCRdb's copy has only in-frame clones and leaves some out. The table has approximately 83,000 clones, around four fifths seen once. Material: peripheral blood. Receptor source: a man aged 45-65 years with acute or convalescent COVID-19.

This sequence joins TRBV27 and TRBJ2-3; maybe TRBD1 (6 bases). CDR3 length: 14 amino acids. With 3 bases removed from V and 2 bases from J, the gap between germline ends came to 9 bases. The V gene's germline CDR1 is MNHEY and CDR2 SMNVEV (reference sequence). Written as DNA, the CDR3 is TGTGCCAGCAGTTTCAGGGGTTTCACAGATACGCAGTATTTT. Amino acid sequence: CASSFRGFTDTQYF.

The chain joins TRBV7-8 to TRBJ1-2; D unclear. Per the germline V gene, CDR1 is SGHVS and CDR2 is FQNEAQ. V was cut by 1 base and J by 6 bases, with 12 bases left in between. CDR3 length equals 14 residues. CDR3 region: CASSLGGLGHGYTF. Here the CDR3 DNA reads TGTGCCAGCAGCTTAGGCGGGCTTGGTCATGGCTACACCTTC.

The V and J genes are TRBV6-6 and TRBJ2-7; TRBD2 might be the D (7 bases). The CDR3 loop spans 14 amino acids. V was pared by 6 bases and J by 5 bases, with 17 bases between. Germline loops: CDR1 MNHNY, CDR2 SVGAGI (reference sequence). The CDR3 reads CASSPTTGGHEQYF. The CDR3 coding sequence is TGTGCCAGCAGCCCAACCACGGGGGGCCACGAGCAGTACTTC.

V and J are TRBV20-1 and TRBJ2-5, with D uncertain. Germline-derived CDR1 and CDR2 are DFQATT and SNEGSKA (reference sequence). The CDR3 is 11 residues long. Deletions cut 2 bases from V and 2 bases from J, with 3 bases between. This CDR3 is CSARIQETQYF. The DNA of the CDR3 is TGCAGTGCTAGAATACAAGAGACCCAGTACTTC.

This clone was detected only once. The CDR3 spells CASSESSASPYNEQFF. The CDR3 DNA reads TGCGCCAGCAGTGAGTCGTCGGCTAGCCCCTACAATGAGCAGTTCTTC. The chain combines TRBV10-1 with TRBJ2-1; TRBD2 is a possible D gene (5 bases). Germline V lookup: CDR1 WNHNN, CDR2 SYGVQD (reference sequence). The CDR3 length is 16 residues. V was trimmed by 0 bases and J by 2 bases, leaving 11 bases between them.

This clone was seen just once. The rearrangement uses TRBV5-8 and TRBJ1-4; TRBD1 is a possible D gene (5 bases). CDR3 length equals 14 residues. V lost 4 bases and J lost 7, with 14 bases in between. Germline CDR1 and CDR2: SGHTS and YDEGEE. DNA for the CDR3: TGTGCCAGCAGCCGCAGGGAATGGGGTGAAAAACTGTTTTTT. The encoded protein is CASSRREWGEKLFF.

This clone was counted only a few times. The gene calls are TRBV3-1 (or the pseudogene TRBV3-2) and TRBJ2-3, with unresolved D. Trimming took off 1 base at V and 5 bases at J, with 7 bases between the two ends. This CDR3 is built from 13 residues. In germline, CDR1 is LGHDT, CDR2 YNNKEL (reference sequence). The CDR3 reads CASSQVSGDTQYF. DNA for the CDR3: TGTGCCAGCAGCCAAGTCTCGGGAGATACGCAGTATTTT.

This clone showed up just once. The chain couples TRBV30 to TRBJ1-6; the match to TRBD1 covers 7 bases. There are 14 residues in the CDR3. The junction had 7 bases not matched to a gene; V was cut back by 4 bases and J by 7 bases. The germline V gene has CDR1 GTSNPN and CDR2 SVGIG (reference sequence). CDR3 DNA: TGTGCCTGGACCCCGGGACAGTTAAATTCACCCCTCCACTTT. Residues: CAWTPGQLNSPLHF.

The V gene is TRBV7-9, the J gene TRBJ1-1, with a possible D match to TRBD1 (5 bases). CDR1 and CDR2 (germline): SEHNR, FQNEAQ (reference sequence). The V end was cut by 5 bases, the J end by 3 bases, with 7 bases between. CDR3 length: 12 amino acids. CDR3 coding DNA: TGTGCCAGCAGCCGCAGGGACACTGAAGCTTTCTTT. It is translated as CASSRRDTEAFF.

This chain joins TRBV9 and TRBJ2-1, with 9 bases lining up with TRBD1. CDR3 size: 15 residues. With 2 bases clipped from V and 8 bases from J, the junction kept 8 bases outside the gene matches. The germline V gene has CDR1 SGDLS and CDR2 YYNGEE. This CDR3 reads CASSVRDRVWDEQFF. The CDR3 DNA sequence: TGTGCCAGCAGCGTCCGGGACAGGGTCTGGGATGAGCAGTTCTTC.

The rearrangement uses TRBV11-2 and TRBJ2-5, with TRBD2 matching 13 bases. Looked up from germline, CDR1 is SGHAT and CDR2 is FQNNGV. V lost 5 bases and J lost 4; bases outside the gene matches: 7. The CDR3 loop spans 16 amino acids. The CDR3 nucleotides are TGTGCCAGCAGCCCGGGGGGACTAGCGGGACGAGAGACCCAGTACTTC. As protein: CASSPGGLAGRETQYF.

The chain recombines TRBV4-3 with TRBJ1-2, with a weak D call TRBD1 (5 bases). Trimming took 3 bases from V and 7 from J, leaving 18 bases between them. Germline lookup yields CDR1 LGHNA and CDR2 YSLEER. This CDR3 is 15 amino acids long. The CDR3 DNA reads TGCGCCAGCAGCCAGACGGAGGGGTCGTGGGGTGGCTACACCTTC. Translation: CASSQTEGSWGGYTF.

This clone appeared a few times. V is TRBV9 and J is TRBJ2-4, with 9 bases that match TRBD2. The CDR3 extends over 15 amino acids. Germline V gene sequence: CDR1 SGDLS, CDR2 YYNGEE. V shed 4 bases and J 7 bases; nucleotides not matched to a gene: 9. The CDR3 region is CASSSSGSGDNIQYF. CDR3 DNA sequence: TGTGCCAGCAGCAGTAGCGGGAGTGGTGACAACATTCAGTACTTC.

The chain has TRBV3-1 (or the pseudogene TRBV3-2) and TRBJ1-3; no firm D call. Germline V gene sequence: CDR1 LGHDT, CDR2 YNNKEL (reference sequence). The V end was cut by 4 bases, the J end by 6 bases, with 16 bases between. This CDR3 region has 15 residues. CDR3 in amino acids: CASSLTRGTANTIYF. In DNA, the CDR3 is TGTGCCAGCAGCCTCACCCGGGGAACTGCAAACACCATATATTTT.

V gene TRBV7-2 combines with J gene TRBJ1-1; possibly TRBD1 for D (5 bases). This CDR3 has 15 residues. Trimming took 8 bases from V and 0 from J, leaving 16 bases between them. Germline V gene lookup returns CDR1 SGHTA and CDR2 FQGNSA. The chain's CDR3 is CASDPGTSVNTEAFF. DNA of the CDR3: TGTGCCAGCGACCCGGGGACTTCGGTGAACACTGAAGCTTTCTTT. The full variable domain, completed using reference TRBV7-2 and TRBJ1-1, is GAGVSQSPSNKVTEKGKDVELRCDPISGHTALYWYRQSLGQGLEFLIYFQGNSAPDKSGLPSDRFSAERTGGSVSTLTIQRTQQEDSAVYLCASDPGTSVNTEAFFGQGTRLTVV.

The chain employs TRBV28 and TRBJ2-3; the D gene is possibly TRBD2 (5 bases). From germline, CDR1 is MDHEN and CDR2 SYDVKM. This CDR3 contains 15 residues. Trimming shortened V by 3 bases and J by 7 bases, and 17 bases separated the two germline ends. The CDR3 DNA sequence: TGTGCCAGCAGTTTTACTAGGGTGAGGCCCTATACGCAGTATTTT. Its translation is CASSFTRVRPYTQYF.

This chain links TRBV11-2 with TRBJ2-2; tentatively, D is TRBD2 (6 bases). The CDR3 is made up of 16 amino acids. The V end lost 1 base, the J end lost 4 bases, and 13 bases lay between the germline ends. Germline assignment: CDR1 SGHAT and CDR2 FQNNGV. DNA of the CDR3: TGTGCCAGCAGCTTAGCCGGTGCGGGGTTCACCGGGGAGCTGTTTTTT. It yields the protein CASSLAGAGFTGELFF.

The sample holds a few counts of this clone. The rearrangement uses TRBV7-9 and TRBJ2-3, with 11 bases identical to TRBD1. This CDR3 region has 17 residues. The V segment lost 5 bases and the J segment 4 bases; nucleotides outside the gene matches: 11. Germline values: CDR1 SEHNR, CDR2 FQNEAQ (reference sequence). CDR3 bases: TGTGCCAGCAGCGCAAAACCGGACAGGGGGCATTCAGATACGCAGTATTTT. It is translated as CASSAKPDRGHSDTQYF.

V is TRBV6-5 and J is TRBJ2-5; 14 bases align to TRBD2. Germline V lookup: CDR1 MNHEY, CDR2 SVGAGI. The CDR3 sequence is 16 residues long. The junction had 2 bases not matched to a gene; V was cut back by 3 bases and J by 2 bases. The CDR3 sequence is CASSYGLAGGQETQYF. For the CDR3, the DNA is TGTGCCAGCAGTTATGGACTAGCGGGGGGACAAGAGACCCAGTACTTC.

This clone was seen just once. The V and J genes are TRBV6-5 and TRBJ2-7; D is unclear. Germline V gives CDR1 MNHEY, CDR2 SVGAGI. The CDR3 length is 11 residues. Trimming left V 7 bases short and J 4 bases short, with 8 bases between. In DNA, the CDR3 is TGTGCCAGCAAGTCGCTATACGAGCAGTACTTC. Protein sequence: CASKSLYEQYF.

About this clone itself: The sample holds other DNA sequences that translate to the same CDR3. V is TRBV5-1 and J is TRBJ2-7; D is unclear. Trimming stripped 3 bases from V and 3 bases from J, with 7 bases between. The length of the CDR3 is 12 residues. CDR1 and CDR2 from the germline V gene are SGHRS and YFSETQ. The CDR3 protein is CASSYGGYEQYF. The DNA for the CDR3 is TGCGCCAGCAGCTATGGCGGCTACGAGCAGTACTTC.

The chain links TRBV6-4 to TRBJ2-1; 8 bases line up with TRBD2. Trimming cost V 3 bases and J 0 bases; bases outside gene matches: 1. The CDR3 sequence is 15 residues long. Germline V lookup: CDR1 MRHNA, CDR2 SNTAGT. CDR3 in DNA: TGTGCCAGCAGTGATGGGACTAGCTCCTACAATGAGCAGTTCTTC. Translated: CASSDGTSSYNEQFF.

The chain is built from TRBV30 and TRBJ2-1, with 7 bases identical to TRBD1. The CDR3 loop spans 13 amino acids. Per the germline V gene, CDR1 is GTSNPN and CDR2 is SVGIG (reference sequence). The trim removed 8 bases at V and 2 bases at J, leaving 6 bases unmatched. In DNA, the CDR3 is TGTGCCCAAACGCAGGGGGCCTACAATGAGCAGTTCTTC. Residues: CAQTQGAYNEQFF.